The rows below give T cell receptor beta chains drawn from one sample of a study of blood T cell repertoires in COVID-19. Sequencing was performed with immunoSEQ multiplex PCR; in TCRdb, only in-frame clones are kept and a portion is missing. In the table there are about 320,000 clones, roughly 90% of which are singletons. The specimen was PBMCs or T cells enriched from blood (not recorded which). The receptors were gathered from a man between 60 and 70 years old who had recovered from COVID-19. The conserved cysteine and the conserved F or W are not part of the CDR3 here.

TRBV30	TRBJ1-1	AWTDRLITEAF
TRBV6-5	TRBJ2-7	ASRYPTTGDSYEQY
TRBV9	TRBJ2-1	ASSVGTLAGANEQF
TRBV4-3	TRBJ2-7	ASSQNRGNYEQY
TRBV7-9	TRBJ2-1	ASSYGQTGWNEQF
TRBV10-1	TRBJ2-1	ASSLGLAGYNEQF
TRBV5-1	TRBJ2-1	ASSLRATVNEQF
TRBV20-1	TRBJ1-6	SASGRRGLISPLH
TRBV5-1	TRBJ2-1	ASSLEGLHNEQF
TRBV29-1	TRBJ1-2	SVETGTGFGYT
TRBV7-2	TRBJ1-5	ASTVYGNQPQH
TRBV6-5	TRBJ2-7	ASSPQASYEQY
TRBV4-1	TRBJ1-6	ASSQIPRAPPNSPLH
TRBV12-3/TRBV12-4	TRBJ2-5	ASSSLETQY
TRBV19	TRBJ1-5	ASSSEGLQPQH
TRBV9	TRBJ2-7	ASSMTGGDLEQY
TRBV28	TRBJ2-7	ASSLLTGLGEQY
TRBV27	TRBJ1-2	ASSPGHQGYGYT
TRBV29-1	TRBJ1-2	SVDRVVEANYGYT
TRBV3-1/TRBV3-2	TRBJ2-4	ASSPRLRAALAKNIQY
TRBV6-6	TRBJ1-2	ASSPGQVYGYT
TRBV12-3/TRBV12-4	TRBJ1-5	ASSETGAPQH
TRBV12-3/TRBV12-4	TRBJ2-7	ASRLAGVYEQY
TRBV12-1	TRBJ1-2	ASSFRHTGRRAYGYT
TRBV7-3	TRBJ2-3	ASSYSGRSTDTQY
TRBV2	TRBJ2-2	ASSLSGDAGELF
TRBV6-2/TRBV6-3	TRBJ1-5	ASSAPTGHRNQPQH
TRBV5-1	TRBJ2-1	ASTSSGVGQF
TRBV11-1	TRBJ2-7	ASSSLSGTGSEQY
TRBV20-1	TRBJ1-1	SAPLYSEAF
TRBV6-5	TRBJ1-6	ASSFGESASYSPLH
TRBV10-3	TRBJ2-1	ATAEGGGTYNEQF
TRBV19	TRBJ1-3	ASRETGNTIY
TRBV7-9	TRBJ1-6	ASRPVTVNSPLH
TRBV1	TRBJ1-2	TSSPAIGGPSPANYGYT
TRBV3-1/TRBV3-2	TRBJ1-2	ASSQGQGPYGYT
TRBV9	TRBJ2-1	ASSRGGSSYNEQF
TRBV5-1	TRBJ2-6	ASSLGGTGSGSGANVLT
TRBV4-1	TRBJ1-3	ASSQGRVGSGNTIY
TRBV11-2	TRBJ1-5	ASSLDGAQPQH
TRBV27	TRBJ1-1	ASSPGLNTEAF
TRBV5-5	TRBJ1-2	ASSPPRQGGYT
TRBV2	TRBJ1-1	ASSAGGAGAEAF
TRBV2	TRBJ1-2	ASSHKQGANYGYT
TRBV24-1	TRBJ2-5	ATSEGGTGLQETQY
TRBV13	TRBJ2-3	ASSRAQADTQY
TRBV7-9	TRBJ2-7	ASSPGLDPNYEQY
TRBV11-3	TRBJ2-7	ASSLTQASYEQY
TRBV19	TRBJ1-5	ASTEGGGRNQPQH
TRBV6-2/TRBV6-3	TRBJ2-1	ASSYSRQGLAGAYNEQF
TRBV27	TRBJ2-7	ASKVGTGSYEQY
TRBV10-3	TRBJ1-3	AISGMFEGQGNTIY
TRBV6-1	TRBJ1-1	ASSDQPGLTEAF
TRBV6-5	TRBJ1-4	ASSYTQGREKLF